In its sample, the clone carrying this TCR beta chain was seen many times. The antigen is unknown. This sample stems from a study of T cells in Graves' hyperthyroidism and ophthalmopathy. Notes on the study in general: A model of 13 V-J features distinguished ophthalmopathy from stable hyperthyroidism.

RNA transcripts yielded amplified TCR beta CDR3 regions. First-round RT-PCR of the TCR CDR3 relied on the HTBI primer set. One entry per CDR3 protein results from TCRdb running MiXCR on the multiplex PCR reads. The sample carries about 300,000 distinct CDR3 sequences, less than 30% recorded once. Hyperthyroidism patients were newly diagnosed, had disease duration under 2 months, and were aged 18 to 65 years. Used for diagnoses were clinical symptoms, serum thyroxine and TRAb, thyroid ultrasound and orbital computed tomography. Germline V gives CDR1 KGHSH, CDR2 LQKENI. V lost 6 bases and J 5 bases, leaving 16 bases between the germline ends. The CDR3 sequence is 14 residues long.

What was sequenced was blood. The receptor's source is a man aged 40-50 years with Graves' hyperthyroidism that later progressed to Graves' ophthalmopathy. V is TRBV18 and J is TRBJ2-5, with a possible D match to TRBD1 (5 bases). CDR3 DNA sequence: TGTGCCAGCTCGCTCGGACACGAAAGCGAGACCCAGTACTTC. Encoded protein: CASSLGHESETQYF. Full variable domain (remainder filled in from reference TRBV18 and TRBJ2-5): NAGVMQNPRHLVRRRGQEARLRCSPMKGHSHVYWYRQLPEEGLKFMVYLQKENIIDESGMPKERFSAEFPKEGPSILRIQQVVRGDSAAYFCASSLGHESETQYFGPGTRLLVL.